This entry describes one T cell receptor beta chain. CDR1 and CDR2 (germline): MGHDK, SYGVNS. V was trimmed by 0 bases and J by 0 bases, leaving 12 bases between them. The CDR3 has 17 residues. Source study methods: The authors estimated nucleated cell counts from reference gene primer amplification. TCRdb's table, derived via immunoSEQ multiplex PCR, lists solely in-frame clones and lacks some. V, J and clone size are those of that table, while D and trimming were read from the DNA. The table shows several thousand clones, with 86% occurring only once. The data stem from a study of blood T cell repertoires in COVID-19. The wider study: There were acute and convalescent COVID-19 samples, and they came from the United States, Italy and Spain.

Sequences were obtained from peripheral blood. The chain carries TRBV25-1 and TRBJ2-1, with a weak D call TRBD1 (5 bases). This TCR came from a human donor with active COVID-19. The donor label of this sample is uncertain. Written as DNA, the CDR3 is TGTGCCAGCAGTGAATATAGGACACTAAGCTCCTACAATGAGCAGTTCTTC. This encodes CASSEYRTLSSYNEQFF.